The 20 T cell receptor beta chains reported below all come from one sample, sequenced in a study of long-term antiretroviral therapy in people with HIV. immunoSEQ v3.0 was run at survey level. Clones were read by immunoSEQ multiplex PCR, and TCRdb kept only the in-frame ones, dropping some. Among tens of thousands of clones listed, 85% to 90% were seen once. The material was unsorted PBMCs, obtained 1.2 years after starting antiretroviral therapy. The receptors were sampled from a woman between 50 and 59 years old with HIV.

CDR3 nucleotide sequence: TGCAGCGTCGGGACTAGCGGGGGGATATACAATGAGCAGTTCTTC. Protein sequence: CSVGTSGGIYNEQFF. The chain joins TRBV29-1 to TRBJ2-1; 15 positions agree with TRBD2. The CDR3 is made up of 15 amino acids. The J segment lost 4 bases and the V segment lost 6 bases, leaving 4 bases of the junction unmatched. Germline assignment: CDR1 SQVTM and CDR2 ANQGSEA.

The genes are TRBV7-8 and TRBJ2-1, with D perhaps matching TRBD1 (6 bases). With 4 bases removed from V and 5 bases from J, the gap between germline ends came to 12 bases. CDR3 length: 14 amino acids. Germline V gene data show CDR1 as SGHVS and CDR2 as FQNEAQ. The CDR3 here is CASSSGQRDNEQFF. As DNA, the CDR3 is TGTGCCAGCAGCTCCGGACAGAGAGACAATGAGCAGTTCTTC.

This chain links TRBV5-1 with TRBJ1-6, with a tentative D call TRBD1 (5 bases). This CDR3 is built from 15 residues. Trimming left V 0 bases short and J 7 bases short, with 11 bases between. From germline, CDR1 is SGHRS and CDR2 YFSETQ. CDR3 sequence reads: CASSLEGPKNSPLHF. For the CDR3, the DNA is TGCGCCAGCAGCTTGGAGGGACCGAAAAATTCACCCCTCCACTTT.

The chain links TRBV2 to TRBJ1-1; D is unclear. This CDR3 has 13 amino acids. Trimming left V 7 bases short and J 0 bases short, with 9 bases between. CDR1 and CDR2 from the germline V gene are SNHLY and FYNNEI. CDR3 loop: CASTSTVNTEAFF. The CDR3 DNA reads as TGTGCCAGCACATCGACGGTGAACACTGAAGCTTTCTTT.

V gene TRBV27 combines with J gene TRBJ1-1; D might be TRBD1 (5 bases). V dropped 4 bases and J dropped 5 bases, with 14 bases sitting between them. The CDR3 has 14 amino acids. CDR1 is MNHEY, CDR2 SMNVEV, per germline (reference sequence). The chain's CDR3 is CASSWAGAGTEAFF. The CDR3 coding sequence is TGTGCCAGCAGTTGGGCCGGGGCGGGGACTGAAGCTTTCTTT.

This clone appeared a single time. The J gene is TRBJ1-5, the V gene TRBV5-6; D is unclear. Germline assignment: CDR1 SGHDT and CDR2 YYEEEE. CDR3 length: 14 residues. V lost 4 bases, J lost 3 bases, and 11 bases lay in between. The CDR3 loop is CASSHANSNQPQHF. The CDR3, as DNA: TGTGCCAGCAGCCACGCGAACTCCAATCAGCCCCAGCATTTT.

The chain couples TRBV30 to TRBJ2-3; D not resolved. Trimming removed 2 bases at V and 6 bases at J, with 9 bases between. The CDR3 runs to 12 residues. Germline values: CDR1 GTSNPN, CDR2 SVGIG (reference sequence). The CDR3 loop reads CAWSPLSDTQYF. The CDR3, as DNA: TGTGCCTGGAGTCCCCTATCCGATACGCAGTATTTT.

V usage is TRBV27 and J usage is TRBJ1-1, with D perhaps TRBD1 (6 bases). Trimming took 6 bases from V and 0 from J, leaving 14 bases between them. The CDR3 is made up of 15 amino acids. Germline V gene data show CDR1 as MNHEY and CDR2 as SMNVEV (reference sequence). In DNA form, the CDR3 reads TGTGCCAGCAGCCCAACAACAGGGTTGAACACTGAAGCTTTCTTT. Translating gives CASSPTTGLNTEAFF.

The chain recombines TRBV10-1 with TRBJ1-1; TRBD1 is a possible D gene (5 bases). Germline CDR1 reads WNHNN; CDR2 reads SYGVQD (reference sequence). Trimming stripped 6 bases from V and 1 base from J, with 15 bases between. CDR3 length: 15 residues. The CDR3 DNA is TGCGCCAGCAGCCGGTTTGTAGGGGCGAACACTGAAGCTTTCTTT. Translated, it gives CASSRFVGANTEAFF.

The CDR3 DNA sequence: TGTGCCAGCAGCCCCCCGAGTTCCTACGAGCAGTACTTC. Protein: CASSPPSSYEQYF. The chain employs TRBV5-6 and TRBJ2-7; D is unresolved. With 4 bases removed from V and 1 base from J, the gap between germline ends came to 9 bases. Germline V CDR1 and CDR2: SGHDT, YYEEEE. The CDR3 has 13 residues.

The CDR3 region is CAISGEVLSEQYF. The CDR3 bases are TGTGCCATCAGTGGTGAGGTCCTTTCCGAGCAGTACTTC. The chain is built from TRBV10-3 and TRBJ2-7; D ambiguous. The CDR3 has 13 residues. The V gene lost 4 bases and the J gene lost 6 bases, with 13 bases spanning the gap. Germline V gene data show CDR1 as ENHRY and CDR2 as SYGVKD.

The V gene is TRBV29-1, the J gene TRBJ2-3; D is ambiguous. The germline CDR1 and CDR2 sequences are SQVTM and ANQGSEA. V was shortened by 0 bases and J by 8 bases, with 6 bases between the two germline ends. The CDR3 loop spans 11 amino acids. CDR3: CSVEDRVTQYF. The CDR3 nucleotides are TGCAGCGTTGAAGATAGGGTTACGCAGTATTTT.

This chain connects TRBV6-4 to TRBJ1-1, with 7 bases aligning to TRBD1. Germline V gene sequence: CDR1 MRHNA, CDR2 SNTAGT. The junction had 3 bases not matched to a gene; V was cut back by 0 bases and J by 8 bases. This CDR3 contains 13 residues. CDR3 loop: CASSDSGGGEAFF. DNA for the CDR3: TGTGCCAGCAGTGACTCTGGAGGGGGCGAAGCTTTCTTT.

The chain recombines TRBV6-1 with TRBJ1-5, with D perhaps TRBD1 (6 bases). Germline V CDR1 and CDR2: MNHNS, SASEGT. Trimming shortened V by 3 bases and J by 4 bases, and 16 bases separated the two germline ends. This CDR3 is built from 16 residues. This CDR3 is CASSEAGDYPNQPQHF. The DNA for the CDR3 is TGTGCCAGCAGTGAGGCAGGGGATTACCCAAATCAGCCCCAGCATTTT.

This clone has a handful of counts. The sample contains more than one DNA sequence encoding this CDR3. This sequence joins TRBV9 and TRBJ1-6, with D perhaps TRBD1 (6 bases). From germline, CDR1 is SGDLS and CDR2 YYNGEE. There are 12 residues in the CDR3. The V gene lost 5 bases and the J gene lost 7 bases, with 7 bases spanning the gap. The CDR3 nucleotides are TGTGCCAGCAGAACAGGGAATTCACCCCTCCACTTT. Residues: CASRTGNSPLHF. Supplemented by reference TRBV9 and TRBJ1-6, the full variable domain reads DSGVTQTPKHLITATGQRVTLRCSPRSGDLSVYWYQQSLDQGLQFLIQYYNGEERAKGNILERFSAQQFPDLHSELNLSSLELGDSALYFCASRTGNSPLHFGNGTRLTVT.

CDR3 sequence (DNA): TGTGCCAGCAGCCCGCTGGCTGCGGGGGGCTCAGATACGCAGTATTTT. As protein: CASSPLAAGGSDTQYF. The chain recombines TRBV14 with TRBJ2-3; 8 positions match TRBD2. The CDR3 spans 16 residues. Germline values: CDR1 SGHDN, CDR2 FVKESK. V was clipped by 4 bases and J by 4 bases; unmatched bases: 10.

CDR3 bases: TGTGCCAGCTCACCACCATCCCTAGAGGGCTACGAGCAGTACTTC. Amino acids: CASSPPSLEGYEQYF. The V call is TRBV18, the J call TRBJ2-7; D might be TRBD2 (5 bases). V lost 0 bases and J lost 3, with 12 bases in between. Germline-derived CDR1 and CDR2 are KGHSH and LQKENI. The CDR3 contains 15 residues. Combining the CDR3 with reference TRBV18 and TRBJ2-7 gives the whole variable domain NAGVMQNPRHLVRRRGQEARLRCSPMKGHSHVYWYRQLPEEGLKFMVYLQKENIIDESGMPKERFSAEFPKEGPSILRIQQVVRGDSAAYFCASSPPSLEGYEQYFGPGTRLTVT.

The rearrangement links TRBV5-4 to TRBJ2-3, with 15 bases that match TRBD2. J was trimmed by 5 bases and V by 4 bases; bases with no gene match: 5. The CDR3 extends over 16 amino acids. Germline V gives CDR1 SGHNT, CDR2 YYREEE (reference sequence). Here the CDR3 reads CASSQGTSGGRDTQYF. The CDR3 coding sequence is TGTGCCAGCAGCCAAGGGACTAGCGGGGGGCGAGATACGCAGTATTTT.

This chain links TRBV6-5 with TRBJ1-1; D unclear. Germline CDR1 is MNHEY and CDR2 is SVGAGI. The length of the CDR3 is 14 residues. The V end was cut by 2 bases, the J end by 3 bases, with 10 bases between. The CDR3 DNA is TGTGCCAGCAGTTACGCCCTACCGGACACTGAAGCTTTCTTT. Translation: CASSYALPDTEAFF.

The genes are TRBV5-1 and TRBJ1-2, with a weak D call TRBD1 (5 bases). CDR1 and CDR2 from the germline V gene are SGHRS and YFSETQ. The CDR3 totals 16 residues. V lost 2 bases, J lost 1 base, and 15 bases lay in between. The CDR3 nucleotides read TGCGCCAGCAGCTTAAGCAACATGGGGGGTAACTATGGCTACACCTTC. Translation gives CASSLSNMGGNYGYTF.